This TCR beta chain stems from a study of T-cell reconstitution after alpha-beta-depleted transplantation in children. General study findings and limits: After transplant, at about two months, alpha-beta T cells were reportedly derived from several hundred expanded graft clones. Where some patients showed high TCRbeta diversity at day 60, it came from recipient T cells and thymic progenitors that had survived.

Unique molecular identifiers tagged the TCRbeta library. TCRdb processed the PCR reads anew with MiXCR; each CDR3 protein has one entry. The repertoire consists of 30,000 to 40,000 distinct CDR3 sequences, with approximately 7% occurring once and the leading ten covering around 27%. The length of the CDR3 is 14 residues. The V gene lost 8 bases and the J gene lost 5 bases, with 19 bases spanning the gap. Per germline, CDR1 MNHEY and CDR2 SVGEGT. With regard to this clonotype: The target antigen is unknown.

The TCR was taken from a child under two years old who had a stem cell transplant for acute myeloid leukemia, so the T cells may come from the graft donor. The material sequenced was peripheral blood, taken 60 days after TCRalphabeta/CD19-depleted stem cell transplant. V usage is TRBV6-2 or TRBV6-3 and J usage is TRBJ2-7; the D gene is possibly TRBD2 (6 bases). CDR3 DNA: TGTGCCAGCGGCCCCGGGAGCCCTAGGGACGAGCAGTACTTC. Translating it yields CASGPGSPRDEQYF.